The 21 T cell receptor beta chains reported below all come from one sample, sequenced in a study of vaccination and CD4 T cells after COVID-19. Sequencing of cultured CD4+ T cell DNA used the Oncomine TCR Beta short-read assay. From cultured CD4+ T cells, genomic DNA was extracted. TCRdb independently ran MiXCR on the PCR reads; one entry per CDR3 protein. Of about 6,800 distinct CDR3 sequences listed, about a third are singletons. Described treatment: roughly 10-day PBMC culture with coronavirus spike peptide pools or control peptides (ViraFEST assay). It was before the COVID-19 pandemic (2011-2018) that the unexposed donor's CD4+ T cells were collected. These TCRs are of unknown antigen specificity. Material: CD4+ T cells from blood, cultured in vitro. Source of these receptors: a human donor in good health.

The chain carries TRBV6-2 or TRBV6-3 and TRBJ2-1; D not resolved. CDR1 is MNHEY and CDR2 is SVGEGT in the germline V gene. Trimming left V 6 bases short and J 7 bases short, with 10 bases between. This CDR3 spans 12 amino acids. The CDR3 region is CASRAPTNEQFF. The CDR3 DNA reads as TGTGCCAGCAGAGCCCCAACTAATGAGCAGTTCTTC.

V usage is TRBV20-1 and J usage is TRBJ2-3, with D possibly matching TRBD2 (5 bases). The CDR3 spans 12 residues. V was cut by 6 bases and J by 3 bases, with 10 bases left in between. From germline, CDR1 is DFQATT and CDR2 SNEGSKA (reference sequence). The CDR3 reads CSALTRTDTQYF. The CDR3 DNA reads TGCAGTGCGCTTACTAGAACAGATACGCAGTATTTT.

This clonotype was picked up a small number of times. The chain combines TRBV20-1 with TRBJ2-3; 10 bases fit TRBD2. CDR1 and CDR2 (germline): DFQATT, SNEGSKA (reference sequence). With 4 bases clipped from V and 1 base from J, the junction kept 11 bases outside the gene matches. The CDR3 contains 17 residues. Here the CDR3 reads CSAISSGRVGGTDTQYF. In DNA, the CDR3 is TGCAGTGCTATATCCAGCGGGAGGGTAGGCGGCACAGATACGCAGTATTTT.

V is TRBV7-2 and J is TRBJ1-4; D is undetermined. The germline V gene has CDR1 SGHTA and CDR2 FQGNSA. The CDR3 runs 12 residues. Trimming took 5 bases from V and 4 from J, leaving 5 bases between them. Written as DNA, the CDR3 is TGTGCCAGCAGCCGCTATAATGAAAAACTGTTTTTT. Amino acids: CASSRYNEKLFF.

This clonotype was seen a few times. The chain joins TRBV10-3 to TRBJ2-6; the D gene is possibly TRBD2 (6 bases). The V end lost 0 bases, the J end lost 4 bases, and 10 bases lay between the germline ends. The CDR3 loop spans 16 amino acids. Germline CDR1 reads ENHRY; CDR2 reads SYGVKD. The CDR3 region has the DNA TGTGCCATCAGTGAGTCGGGCGGGGCCGGGGCCAACGTCCTGACTTTC. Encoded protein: CAISESGGAGANVLTF.

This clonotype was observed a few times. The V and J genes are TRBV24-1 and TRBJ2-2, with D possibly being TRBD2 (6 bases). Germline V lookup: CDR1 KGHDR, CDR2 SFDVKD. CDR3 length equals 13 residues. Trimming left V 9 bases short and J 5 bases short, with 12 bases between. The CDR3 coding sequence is TGTGCCACCGGGACTGGAATGACCGGGGAGCTGTTTTTT. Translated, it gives CATGTGMTGELFF.

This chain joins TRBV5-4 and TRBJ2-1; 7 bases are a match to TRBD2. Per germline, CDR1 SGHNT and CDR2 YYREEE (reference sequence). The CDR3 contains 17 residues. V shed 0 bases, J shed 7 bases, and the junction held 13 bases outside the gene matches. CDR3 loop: CASSLVAGSGVRNEQFF. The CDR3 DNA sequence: TGTGCCAGCAGCTTGGTTGCGGGGAGCGGGGTTAGGAATGAGCAGTTCTTC. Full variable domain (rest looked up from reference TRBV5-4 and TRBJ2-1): ETGVTQSPTHLIKTRGQQVTLRCSSQSGHNTVSWYQQALGQGPQFIFQYYREEENGRGNFPPRFSGLQFPNYSSELNVNALELDDSALYLCASSLVAGSGVRNEQFFGPGTRLTVL.

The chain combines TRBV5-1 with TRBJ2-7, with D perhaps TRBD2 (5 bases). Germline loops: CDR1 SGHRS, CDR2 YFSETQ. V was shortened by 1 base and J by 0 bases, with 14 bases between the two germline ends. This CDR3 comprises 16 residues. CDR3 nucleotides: TGCGCCAGCAGCTTGCTCCCAGGAGCGGACTCCTACGAGCAGTACTTC. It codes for CASSLLPGADSYEQYF.

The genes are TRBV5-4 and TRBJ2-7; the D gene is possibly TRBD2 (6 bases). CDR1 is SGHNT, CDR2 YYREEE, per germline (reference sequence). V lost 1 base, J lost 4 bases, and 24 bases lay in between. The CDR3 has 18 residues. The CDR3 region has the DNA TGTGCCAGCAGCTTGCTGGGCCTTAGCGGCCTATTTATATACGAGCAGTACTTC. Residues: CASSLLGLSGLFIYEQYF.

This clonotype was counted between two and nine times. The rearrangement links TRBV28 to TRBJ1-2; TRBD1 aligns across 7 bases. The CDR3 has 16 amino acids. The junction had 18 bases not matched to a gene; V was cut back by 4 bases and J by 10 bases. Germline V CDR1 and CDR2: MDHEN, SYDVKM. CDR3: CASSSLSAGQEFFYTF. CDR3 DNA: TGTGCCAGCAGTTCCTTATCCGCCGGACAGGAATTCTTCTACACCTTC.

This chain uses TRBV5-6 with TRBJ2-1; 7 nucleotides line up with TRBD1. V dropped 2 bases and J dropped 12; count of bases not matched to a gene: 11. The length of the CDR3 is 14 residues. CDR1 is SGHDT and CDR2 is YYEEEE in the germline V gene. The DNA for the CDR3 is TGTGCCAGCAGCTTCGGGACAGTTGAGGTATTGCAGTTCTTC. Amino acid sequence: CASSFGTVEVLQFF.

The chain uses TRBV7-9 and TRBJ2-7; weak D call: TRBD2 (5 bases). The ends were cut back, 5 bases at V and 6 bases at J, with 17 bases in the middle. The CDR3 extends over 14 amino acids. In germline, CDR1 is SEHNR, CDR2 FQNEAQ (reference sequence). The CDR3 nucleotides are TGTGCCAGCAGCAACTCACTAGTAACGCGCGAGCAGTACTTC. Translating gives CASSNSLVTREQYF.

Here the CDR3 DNA reads TGTGCCAGCAGCTTATTCGGACAGGGCGGAGGTGGCTACACCTTC. This encodes CASSLFGQGGGGYTF. The chain has TRBV11-1 and TRBJ1-2; 8 bases match TRBD1. The V gene's germline CDR1 is SGHAT and CDR2 FQDESV (reference sequence). Losses at the gene ends were 2 bases for V and 7 bases for J; bases not matched to a gene: 9. The CDR3 runs 15 residues.

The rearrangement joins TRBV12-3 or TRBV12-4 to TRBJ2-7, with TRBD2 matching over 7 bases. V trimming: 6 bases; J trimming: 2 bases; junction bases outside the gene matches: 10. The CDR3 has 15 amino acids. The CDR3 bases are TGTGCCAGCAGCCGTAGCGGGCGACTAACCTACGAGCAGTACTTC. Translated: CASSRSGRLTYEQYF.

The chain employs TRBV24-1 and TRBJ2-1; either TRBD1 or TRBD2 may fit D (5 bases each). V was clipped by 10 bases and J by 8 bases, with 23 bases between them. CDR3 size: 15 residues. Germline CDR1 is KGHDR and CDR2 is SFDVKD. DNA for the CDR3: TGTGCCACTGCCTTCGGGGCGCCCGGGCCCCATGAGCAGTTCTTC. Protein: CATAFGAPGPHEQFF.

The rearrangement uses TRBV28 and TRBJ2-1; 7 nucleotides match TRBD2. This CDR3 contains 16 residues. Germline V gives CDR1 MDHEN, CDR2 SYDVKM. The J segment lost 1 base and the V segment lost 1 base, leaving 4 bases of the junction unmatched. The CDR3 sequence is CASSLFDGRSYNEQFF. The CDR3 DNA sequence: TGTGCCAGCAGTTTATTTGACGGGAGGTCCTACAATGAGCAGTTCTTC.

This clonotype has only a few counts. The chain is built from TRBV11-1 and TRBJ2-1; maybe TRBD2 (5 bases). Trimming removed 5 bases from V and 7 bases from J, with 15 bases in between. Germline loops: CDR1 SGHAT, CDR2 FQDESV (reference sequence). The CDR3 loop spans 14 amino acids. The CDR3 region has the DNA TGTGCCAGCAGCACTATGGGGAGTGGGAATGAGCAGTTCTTC. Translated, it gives CASSTMGSGNEQFF. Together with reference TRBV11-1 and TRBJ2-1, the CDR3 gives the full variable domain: EAEVAQSPRYKITEKSQAVAFWCDPISGHATLYWYRQILGQGPELLVQFQDESVVDDSQLPKDRFSAERLKGVDSTLKIQPAELGDSAMYLCASSTMGSGNEQFFGPGTRLTVL.

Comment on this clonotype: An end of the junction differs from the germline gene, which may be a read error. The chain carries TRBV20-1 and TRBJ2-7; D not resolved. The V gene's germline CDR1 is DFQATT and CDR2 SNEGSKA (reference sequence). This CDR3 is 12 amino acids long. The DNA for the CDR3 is TGCGGTGCTAGAGCTCCTCGGGTCGAGCAGTACTTC. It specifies CGARAPRVEQYF.

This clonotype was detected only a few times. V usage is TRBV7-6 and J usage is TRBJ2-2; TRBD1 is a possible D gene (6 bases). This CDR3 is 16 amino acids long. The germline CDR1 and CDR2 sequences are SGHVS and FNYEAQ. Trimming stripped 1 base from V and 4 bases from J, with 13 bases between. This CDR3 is CASSLGTGRPTGELFF. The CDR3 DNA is TGTGCCAGCAGCTTAGGCACAGGGAGACCCACCGGGGAGCTGTTTTTT.

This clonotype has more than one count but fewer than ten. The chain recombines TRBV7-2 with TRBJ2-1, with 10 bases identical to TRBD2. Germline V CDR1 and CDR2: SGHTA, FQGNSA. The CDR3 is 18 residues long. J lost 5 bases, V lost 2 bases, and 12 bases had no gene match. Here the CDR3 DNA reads TGTGCCAGCAGCTTAAGCCCTCTCGGGACTAGCGACCACAATGAGCAGTTCTTC. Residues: CASSLSPLGTSDHNEQFF.

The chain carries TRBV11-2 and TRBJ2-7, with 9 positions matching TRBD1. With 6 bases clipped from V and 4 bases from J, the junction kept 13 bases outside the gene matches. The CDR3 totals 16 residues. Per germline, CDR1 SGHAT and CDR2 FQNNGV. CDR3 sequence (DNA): TGTGCCAGCAGTAGGGTGAAGGGGGACAGGGCTTACGAGCAGTACTTC. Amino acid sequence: CASSRVKGDRAYEQYF.